This T cell receptor (beta chain) is drawn from a study of T cells in localized non-small cell lung cancer. Study-wide points: Adjacent lung had a median 57 of the 100 largest tumor clones. Sequencing was restricted to one tumor region; therefore, heterogeneity remains possible.

With respect to this clone: What it binds is not known.

This CDR3 has 13 amino acids. V dropped 11 bases and J dropped 3 bases, with 15 bases sitting between them. Germline CDR1 MGHRA, CDR2 YSYEKL. Sequencing used immunoSEQ multiplex PCR; TCRdb keeps in-frame clones, though not all of them. The repertoire holds 25,000 to 30,000 clones, with about 90% as singletons. This material consisted of peripheral blood, taken before any cancer treatment. The sequence derives from a woman between 18 and 49 years old with stage I lung adenocarcinoma. The chain has TRBV4-1 and TRBJ2-3; weak D call: TRBD2 (6 bases). The CDR3 region is CAGGGIGTDTQYF. The CDR3 bases are TGCGCCGGAGGCGGGATCGGTACAGATACGCAGTATTTT.